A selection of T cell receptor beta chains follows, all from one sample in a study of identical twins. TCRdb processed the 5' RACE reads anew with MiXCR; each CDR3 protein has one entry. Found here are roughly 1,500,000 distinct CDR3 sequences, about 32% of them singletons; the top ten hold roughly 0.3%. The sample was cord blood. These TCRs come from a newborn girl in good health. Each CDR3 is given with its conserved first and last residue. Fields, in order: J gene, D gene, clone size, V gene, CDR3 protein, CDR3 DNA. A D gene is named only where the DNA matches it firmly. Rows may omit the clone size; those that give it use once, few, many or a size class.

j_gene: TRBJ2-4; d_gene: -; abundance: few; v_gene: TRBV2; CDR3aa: CASSPTGTQGNIQYF; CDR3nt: TGTGCCAGCAGTCCGACGGGGACTCAGGGTAACATTCAGTACTTC
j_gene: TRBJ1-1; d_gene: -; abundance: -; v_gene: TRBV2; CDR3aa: CAIWRNTEAFF; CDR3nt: TGTGCCATCTGGAGGAACACTGAAGCTTTCTTT
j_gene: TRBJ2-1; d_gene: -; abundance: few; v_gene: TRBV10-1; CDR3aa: CASSGEANEQFF; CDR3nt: TGCGCCAGCAGTGGGGAAGCCAATGAGCAGTTCTTC
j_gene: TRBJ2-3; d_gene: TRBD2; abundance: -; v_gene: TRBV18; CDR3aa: CASSLGPSGRSTGTQYF; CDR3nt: TGTGCCAGCTCACTAGGCCCTAGCGGGAGGAGCACAGGTACGCAGTATTTT
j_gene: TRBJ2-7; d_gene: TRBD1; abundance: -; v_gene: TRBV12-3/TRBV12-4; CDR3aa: CASSPDRELNNEQYF; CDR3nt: TGTGCCAGCAGTCCGGACAGGGAACTAAACAATGAGCAGTACTTC
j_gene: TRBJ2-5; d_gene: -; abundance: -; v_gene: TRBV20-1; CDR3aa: CSASRETVGNEQYF; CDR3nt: TGCAGTGCTAGCCGGGAGACAGTCGGCAATGAGCAGTACTTC
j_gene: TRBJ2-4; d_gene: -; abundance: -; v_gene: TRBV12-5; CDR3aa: CASGYPFLRGLYNEQYF; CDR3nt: TGTGCTAGTGGTTATCCCTTCTTGCGGGGCCTATACAATGAGCAGTACTTC
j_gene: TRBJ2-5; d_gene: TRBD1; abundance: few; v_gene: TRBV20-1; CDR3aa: CSAHLRQGQETQYF; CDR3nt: TGCAGTGCTCATCTACGACAGGGCCAAGAGACCCAGTACTTC
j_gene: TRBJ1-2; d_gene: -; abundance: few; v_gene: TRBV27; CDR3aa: CASSLYPGVARGYGYTF; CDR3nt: TGTGCCAGCAGTTTATATCCAGGGGTCGCAAGGGGATATGGCTACACCTTC
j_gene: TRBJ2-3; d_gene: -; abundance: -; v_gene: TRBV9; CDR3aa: CASTNSYNTDTQYF; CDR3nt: TGTGCCAGCACCAACTCGTACAACACAGATACGCAGTATTTT
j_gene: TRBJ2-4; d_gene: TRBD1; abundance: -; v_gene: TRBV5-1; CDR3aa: CASSAPDRTGARNIQYF; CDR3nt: TGCGCCAGCAGCGCTCCCGACCGGACAGGCGCCAGAAACATTCAGTACTTC
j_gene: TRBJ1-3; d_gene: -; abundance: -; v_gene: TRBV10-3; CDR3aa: CAISGNGNTIYF; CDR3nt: TGTGCCATCAGTGGGAACGGAAACACCATATATTTT
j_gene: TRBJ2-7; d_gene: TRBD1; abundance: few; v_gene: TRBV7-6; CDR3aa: CASRPDRASYNEQYF; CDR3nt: TGTGCCAGCAGACCCGACAGGGCCTCCTACAATGAGCAGTACTTC
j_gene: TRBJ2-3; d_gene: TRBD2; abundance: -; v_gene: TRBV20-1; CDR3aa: CSATPGLAVDTQYF; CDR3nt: TGCAGTGCTACCCCGGGACTAGCGGTAGATACGCAGTATTTT
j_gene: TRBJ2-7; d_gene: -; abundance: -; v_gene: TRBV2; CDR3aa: CASSEGPLKGESEYF; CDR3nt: TGTGCCAGCAGTGAGGGGCCTCTTAAGGGAGAGTCGGAGTACTTC
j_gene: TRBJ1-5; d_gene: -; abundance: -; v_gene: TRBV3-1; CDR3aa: CASSQVRSQPQHF; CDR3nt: TGTGCCAGCAGCCAAGTCAGGTCTCAGCCCCAGCATTTT
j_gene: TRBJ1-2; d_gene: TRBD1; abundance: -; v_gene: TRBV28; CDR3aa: CASGRNGQGGYTF; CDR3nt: TGTGCCAGCGGCCGAAATGGACAGGGTGGCTACACCTTC